This is a list of T cell receptor beta chains from one sample in a study of blood T cell repertoires in COVID-19. Clones were sequenced by immunoSEQ multiplex PCR, and TCRdb holds only the in-frame ones, with some missing. Of roughly 70,000 clones in the sample, roughly 91% were seen once. Sequencing was carried out using peripheral blood. These receptors all come from a human donor in a cohort sampled during active COVID-19. CDR3s include the opening cysteine and the closing phenylalanine or tryptophan. D genes are given only for firm matches. Clone size is stated in some rows and not others, as once, few, many or a class when expanded.

cdr3_length j_call d_call v_call clone_size cdr3_nt cdr3_aa
14 TRBJ2-2 - TRBV13 - TGTGCCAGCAGCCCCCTAGGTGCGGCGTTGGAGCTGTTTTTT CASSPLGAALELFF
12 TRBJ2-1 - TRBV3-1/TRBV3-2 - TGTGCCAGCAGCCCGACCCAGGCTGAGCAGTTCTTC CASSPTQAEQFF
14 TRBJ1-3 - TRBV30 - TGTGCCTGGAGTAAGCCTTCCCTGGGAAACACCATATATTTT CAWSKPSLGNTIYF
12 TRBJ2-7 - TRBV10-3 - TGTGCCATCAGGGGACTGGTCCACGAGCAGTACTTC CAIRGLVHEQYF
14 TRBJ2-1 - TRBV19 - TGTGCCAGTAGGGACTTGAGCTCCTACAATGAGCAGTTCTTC CASRDLSSYNEQFF
17 TRBJ2-3 TRBD2 TRBV19 - TGTGCCAGTAGTCGACGGGAGGGTTCCTTGCGGCCAGATACGCAGTATTTT CASSRREGSLRPDTQYF
16 TRBJ2-3 TRBD2 TRBV6-6 - TGTGCCAGCAGTTACCGGGAGGGCCCGAATAGTTATACGCAGTATTTT CASSYREGPNSYTQYF
15 TRBJ1-6 TRBD1 TRBV6-5 - TGTGCCAGCCATAGGACAGGCCTCTACGATTCACCCCTCCACTTT CASHRTGLYDSPLHF
15 TRBJ2-3 TRBD2 TRBV11-2 - TGTGCCAGCAGCTCCGACGGGGGGACCACAGATACGCAGTATTTT CASSSDGGTTDTQYF
13 TRBJ2-2 - TRBV24-1 - TGTGCCACCAGTGATTTGGGCTCCGGGGAGCTGTTTTTT CATSDLGSGELFF
15 TRBJ2-3 TRBD2 TRBV5-1 - TGCGCCAGCACCCAGCTAGCGGGAGACGCAGATACGCAGTATTTT CASTQLAGDADTQYF
15 TRBJ2-5 - TRBV3-1/TRBV3-2 - TGTGCCAGCAGCCAAGGCTCGGGGGACGGAGAGACCCAGTACTTC CASSQGSGDGETQYF
13 TRBJ2-3 TRBD2 TRBV10-3 - TGTGCCATCAGTGGCGGGAGGTCAGATACGCAGTATTTT CAISGGRSDTQYF
14 TRBJ1-5 - TRBV3-1/TRBV3-2 - TGTGCCAGCAGGGGGTCGGGGAGCAATCAGCCCCAGCATTTT CASRGSGSNQPQHF
14 TRBJ1-1 - TRBV7-9 - TGTGCCAGCAGCTTACAGGGGATGAACACTGAAGCTTTCTTT CASSLQGMNTEAFF
17 TRBJ1-4 - TRBV11-2 - TGTGCCAGCAGCTCTGTCAGGGGCCGGAGCGTGAATGAAAAACTGTTTTTT CASSSVRGRSVNEKLFF
15 TRBJ2-1 - TRBV11-2 - TGTGCCAGCAGCTTAATGAGCGGCTCCTACAATGAGCAGTTCTTC CASSLMSGSYNEQFF
16 TRBJ2-7 - TRBV19 once TGTGCCAGTAGTAACTTGGGCGGGACAGTGAGCTACGAGCAGTACTTC CASSNLGGTVSYEQYF
17 TRBJ1-4 TRBD1 TRBV19 few TGTGCCAGTAGTACGGGGACAGGGGGCGAGGCTAATGAAAAACTGTTTTTT CASSTGTGGEANEKLFF
17 TRBJ2-6 - TRBV28 - TGTGCCAGCAGTTCCGGACAGAGGATCTCTGGGGCCAACGTCCTGACTTTC CASSSGQRISGANVLTF
17 TRBJ2-1 TRBD1 TRBV15 - TGTGCCACCAGCGGCTCCGGGACAGGGATATCCTACAATGAGCAGTTCTTC CATSGSGTGISYNEQFF
12 TRBJ1-3 - TRBV30 - TGTGCCTGGACAGGCTCTGGAAACACCATATATTTT CAWTGSGNTIYF
15 TRBJ1-1 - TRBV27 - TGTGCCAGCAGTTTTAGCGGATACCCCAACACTGAAGCTTTCTTT CASSFSGYPNTEAFF
13 TRBJ1-2 - TRBV6-1 - TGTGCCAGCAGTGAAGAAACAGGGTATGGCTACACCTTC CASSEETGYGYTF
17 TRBJ1-6 TRBD1 TRBV19 - TGTGCCAGTAGTAACGTTCCAGGGGGTCCCCCGTGGGCACCCCTCCACTTT CASSNVPGGPPWAPLHF
17 TRBJ2-5 TRBD1 TRBV29-1 - TGCAGCGTTGGGCTACCACGACAGGGGCACCACCAAGAGACCCAGTACTTC CSVGLPRQGHHQETQYF
16 TRBJ2-1 TRBD2 TRBV7-2 - TGTGCCAGCAGCAAGGGCGGGAGTCCCTCCTACAATGAGCAGTTCTTC CASSKGGSPSYNEQFF
13 TRBJ1-5 - TRBV3-1/TRBV3-2 few TGTGCCAGCAGCCAGTCCAGGGAAGGGCCCCAGCATTTT CASSQSREGPQHF
13 TRBJ2-1 TRBD1 TRBV11-1 - TGTGCCAGCAGCGACAGGGTCGCGGATGAGCAGTTCTTC CASSDRVADEQFF
17 TRBJ1-6 - TRBV19 - TGTGCCAGTAGTATAGGTCGAGGACAGAGAGACAATTCACCCCTCCACTTT CASSIGRGQRDNSPLHF
16 TRBJ1-1 TRBD1 TRBV5-1 - TGCGCCAGCAGCTTAGGGACAGGGGGCATAAACACTGAAGCTTTCTTT CASSLGTGGINTEAFF
14 TRBJ2-5 - TRBV2 - TGTGCCAGCAGTGTAGAGGACAAAGGAGAGACCCAGTACTTC CASSVEDKGETQYF
12 TRBJ2-3 - TRBV11-3 - TGTGCCAGCAGCTTACAGGGGGATACGCAGTATTTT CASSLQGDTQYF
11 TRBJ1-2 - TRBV10-2 - TGCGCCAGCTCAGGCTATGAAGGCTACACCTTC CASSGYEGYTF
17 TRBJ2-3 TRBD2 TRBV6-1 - TGTGCCAGCAGTGCCCATTCGAGCGGGATTGGGACAGATACGCAGTATTTT CASSAHSSGIGTDTQYF
13 TRBJ1-2 - TRBV2 - TGTGCCAGCAGTGAGTTCCAGAACTATGGCTACACCTTC CASSEFQNYGYTF
14 TRBJ2-7 - TRBV5-4 - TGTGCCAGCAGCTCTTCGCGCACCCAGGTGGAGCAGTACTTC CASSSSRTQVEQYF
13 TRBJ1-1 - TRBV19 - TGTGCCAGTAGTATGGACAGGAACACTGAAGCTTTCTTT CASSMDRNTEAFF